The 23 T cell receptor beta chains reported below all come from one sample, sequenced in a study of shared clonotypes between healthy human individuals. Measured with immunoSEQ multiplex PCR; TCRdb has only the in-frame clones, and not every one. Of roughly 640,000 clones listed, less than 98% are singletons. The sample was naive CD4+ T cells sorted from blood. Subset reported: CD45RA+ positively selected. Receptors were obtained from a woman under 40 in good health.

The CDR3 nucleotides are TGTGCCTGGAGGACTACAGGTCTCTTGAATTCACCCCTCCACTTT. It codes for CAWRTTGLLNSPLHF. This chain links TRBV30 with TRBJ1-6; D possibly corresponds to TRBD1 (5 bases). V lost 3 bases to trimming and J lost 7 bases, with 16 bases between them. Germline CDR1 reads GTSNPN; CDR2 reads SVGIG (reference sequence). There are 15 residues in the CDR3.

The chain links TRBV5-6 to TRBJ2-7; maybe TRBD1 (6 bases). The CDR3 is 13 residues long. V was clipped by 2 bases and J by 7 bases, with 13 bases between them. Germline CDR1 SGHDT, CDR2 YYEEEE. The CDR3 sequence is CASSFLTRGEQYF. The CDR3 bases are TGTGCCAGCAGCTTTTTAACCAGGGGTGAGCAGTACTTC.

J is TRBJ2-7 and V is TRBV18, with D possibly matching TRBD1 (6 bases). The CDR3 runs 14 residues. Trimming took 6 bases from V and 5 from J, leaving 17 bases between them. Germline loops: CDR1 KGHSH, CDR2 LQKENI. The CDR3 DNA reads TGTGCCAGCTCTAGGGGGATGCCGGACAACGAGCAGTACTTC. Its translation: CASSRGMPDNEQYF.

The chain links TRBV25-1 to TRBJ1-5; D gene ambiguous. V was trimmed by 1 base and J by 4 bases, leaving 8 bases between them. CDR1 is MGHDK, CDR2 SYGVNS, per germline. The CDR3 runs 14 residues. The CDR3 here is CASSELSVNQPQHF. The CDR3 bases are TGTGCCAGCAGTGAATTGTCAGTGAATCAGCCCCAGCATTTT.

This clone was detected a few times. The chain joins TRBV5-6 to TRBJ2-3, with D perhaps matching TRBD1 or TRBD2 (5 bases each). The CDR3 totals 14 residues. Germline values: CDR1 SGHDT, CDR2 YYEEEE. V gave up 4 bases and J gave up 1 base, with 10 bases separating them. CDR3 amino acids: CASSRDGGTDTQYF. The CDR3 region has the DNA TGTGCCAGCAGCCGGGACGGAGGCACAGATACGCAGTATTTT.

CDR3 nucleotide sequence: TGTGCCAGCAGCCGGTCGACAGGCCCCTACGAGCAGTACTTC. Amino acids: CASSRSTGPYEQYF. This chain joins TRBV14 and TRBJ2-7; maybe TRBD1 (6 bases). Trimming left V 4 bases short and J 2 bases short, with 12 bases between. Germline values: CDR1 SGHDN, CDR2 FVKESK. This CDR3 comprises 14 residues.

This chain links TRBV7-9 with TRBJ1-2; 7 bases are shared with TRBD1. The CDR3 is made up of 15 amino acids. Germline V lookup: CDR1 SEHNR, CDR2 FQNEAQ (reference sequence). Losses at the gene ends were 4 bases for V and 6 bases for J; bases not matched to a gene: 11. The CDR3 nucleotides are TGTGCCAGCAGCTCGTTTCCGGGAGGGGGCAATGGCTACACCTTC. This gives the protein CASSSFPGGGNGYTF.

J is TRBJ1-6 and V is TRBV19; TRBD1 matches at 8 bases. There are 16 residues in the CDR3. Trimming took 2 bases from V and 6 from J; bases not matched to a gene: 6. Germline lookup yields CDR1 LNHDA and CDR2 SQIVND (reference sequence). CDR3 coding DNA: TGTGCCAGTAGTATACAGGGGGCGCGGGGTAATTCACCCCTCCACTTT. Translated: CASSIQGARGNSPLHF.

This clone has more than one count but fewer than ten. This chain uses TRBV28 with TRBJ1-2, with D unclear. The CDR3 sequence is 10 residues long. Deletions cut 3 bases from V and 6 bases from J, with 2 bases between. Germline CDR1 is MDHEN and CDR2 is SYDVKM. This chain's CDR3 is CASSFNGYTF. CDR3 bases: TGTGCCAGCAGTTTTAATGGCTACACCTTC.

The rearrangement links TRBV7-9 to TRBJ1-3; tentatively, D is TRBD1 (6 bases). This CDR3 is built from 14 residues. Germline values: CDR1 SEHNR, CDR2 FQNEAQ (reference sequence). The V end lost 5 bases, the J end lost 4 bases, and 12 bases lay between the germline ends. In DNA, the CDR3 is TGTGCCAGCAGCCCGAGGGGGGACGGAAACACCATATATTTT. Its protein is CASSPRGDGNTIYF.

The genes are TRBV18 and TRBJ1-5, with D maybe TRBD1 (5 bases). This CDR3 is built from 15 residues. V lost 6 bases, J lost 2 bases, and 14 bases lay in between. Germline V gene sequence: CDR1 KGHSH, CDR2 LQKENI. CDR3 loop: CASSPGTRGNQPQHF. The CDR3 coding sequence is TGTGCCAGCTCCCCCGGGACCAGGGGCAATCAGCCCCAGCATTTT.

This clone was seen only once. This chain uses TRBV28 with TRBJ1-5; TRBD1 aligns across 9 bases. Germline-derived CDR1 and CDR2 are MDHEN and SYDVKM. J was trimmed by 2 bases and V by 6 bases; bases with no gene match: 8. CDR3 length equals 16 residues. CDR3 in amino acids: CASRTGGGLRNQPQHF. For the CDR3, the DNA is TGTGCCAGCAGGACAGGGGGGGGCTTGCGCAATCAGCCCCAGCATTTT.

Comments on this clone: The same CDR3 arises from other DNA sequences in this sample as well. The CDR3 here is CASSLGGKETQYF. Here the CDR3 DNA reads TGTGCCAGCAGCTTAGGCGGAAAAGAGACCCAGTACTTC. This sequence joins TRBV7-8 and TRBJ2-5; D is ambiguous. CDR3 length equals 13 residues. Germline V gives CDR1 SGHVS, CDR2 FQNEAQ. The V and J ends lost 1 base and 3 bases respectively, with 6 bases between them. Variable domain in full (rest from reference TRBV7-8 and TRBJ2-5): GAGVSQSPRYKVAKRGQDVALRCDPISGHVSLFWYQQALGQGPEFLTYFQNEAQLDKSGLPSDRFFAERPEGSVSTLKIQRTQQEDSAVYLCASSLGGKETQYFGPGTRLLVL.

The chain recombines TRBV7-9 with TRBJ2-3; the D gene is possibly TRBD2 (6 bases). V lost 0 bases and J 1 base, leaving 14 bases between the germline ends. This CDR3 has 17 amino acids. The germline V gene encodes CDR1 SEHNR and CDR2 FQNEAQ (reference sequence). CDR3 in DNA: TGTGCCAGCAGCTTAGCGCGGTCTAGCGATCGCACAGATACGCAGTATTTT. This codes for CASSLARSSDRTDTQYF.

This chain connects TRBV7-8 to TRBJ2-7; D not resolved. With 1 base removed from V and 4 bases from J, the gap between germline ends came to 11 bases. Looked up from germline, CDR1 is SGHVS and CDR2 is FQNEAQ. The length of the CDR3 is 14 residues. DNA of the CDR3: TGTGCCAGCAGCTTAGGGCGCCAAATTTACGAGCAGTACTTC. It codes for CASSLGRQIYEQYF.

V gene TRBV27 combines with J gene TRBJ2-2, with 10 bases matching TRBD2. This CDR3 spans 15 amino acids. After removal of 4 bases from V and 7 bases from J, the junction contained 6 bases not matched to a gene. Germline CDR1 MNHEY, CDR2 SMNVEV (reference sequence). Written as DNA, the CDR3 is TGTGCCAGCAGTTCGCTAGCGGGAGCGGGCGGGGAGCTGTTTTTT. It is translated as CASSSLAGAGGELFF.

The gene calls are TRBV11-2 and TRBJ2-3; 8 nucleotides agree with TRBD2. This CDR3 region has 16 residues. Germline V gene lookup returns CDR1 SGHAT and CDR2 FQNNGV. V was pared by 4 bases and J by 2 bases, with 8 bases of the junction left unmatched. This chain's CDR3 is CASSSFSGTSTDTQYF. Written as DNA, the CDR3 is TGTGCCAGCAGCTCGTTTAGCGGGACCTCCACAGATACGCAGTATTTT.

A few counts support this clone. The chain links TRBV7-9 to TRBJ2-7; the match to TRBD2 covers 7 bases. Germline trimming cut 4 bases from V and 5 bases from J; bases unmatched to any gene: 5. The CDR3 consists of 13 residues. CDR1 and CDR2 (germline): SEHNR, FQNEAQ (reference sequence). As DNA, the CDR3 is TGTGCCAGCAGCTGGGGAGGGATCGACGAGCAGTACTTC. Protein sequence: CASSWGGIDEQYF.

The chain joins TRBV5-5 to TRBJ1-1, with D hard to call. In germline, CDR1 is SGHKS, CDR2 YYEKEE (reference sequence). V dropped 4 bases and J dropped 3 bases, with 22 bases sitting between them. This CDR3 spans 17 amino acids. The CDR3 sequence: CASSTRSKRIGYTEAFF. CDR3 in DNA: TGTGCCAGCAGCACCCGGAGCAAGAGGATCGGGTACACTGAAGCTTTCTTT.

The V call is TRBV19, the J call TRBJ2-6; D tentatively reads TRBD1 or TRBD2 (6 bases each). This CDR3 is 18 amino acids long. The ends were cut back, 2 bases at V and 1 base at J, with 15 bases in the middle. The germline CDR1 and CDR2 sequences are LNHDA and SQIVND (reference sequence). The CDR3 nucleotides are TGTGCCAGTAGTATACTCCCGGGGGCGAAGTCTGGGGCCAACGTCCTGACTTTC. It encodes CASSILPGAKSGANVLTF.

This clone was seen only once. This chain links TRBV9 with TRBJ2-1; 7 bases align to TRBD1. The CDR3 has 17 residues. CDR1 is SGDLS and CDR2 is YYNGEE in the germline V gene. V lost 0 bases to trimming and J lost 8 bases; unmatched junction nucleotides: 14. CDR3 bases: TGTGCCAGCAGCGTAGCTCAGAGACAGGGAGTTTGGGATGAGCAGTTCTTC. This codes for CASSVAQRQGVWDEQFF.

V gene TRBV25-1 combines with J gene TRBJ1-3, with D unclear. Germline-derived CDR1 and CDR2 are MGHDK and SYGVNS. The CDR3 runs to 16 residues. With 1 base removed from V and 0 bases from J, the gap between germline ends came to 10 bases. The CDR3 loop is CASSESDIYSGNTIYF. The DNA of the CDR3 is TGTGCCAGCAGTGAATCCGACATTTACTCTGGAAACACCATATATTTT.

The V gene is TRBV6-5, the J gene TRBJ2-3; 10 nucleotides line up with TRBD2. Germline loops: CDR1 MNHEY, CDR2 SVGAGI. This CDR3 contains 15 residues. The J segment lost 8 bases and the V segment lost 6 bases, leaving 11 bases of the junction unmatched. The CDR3 DNA reads TGTGCCAGCAGGGATACTAGCGGGGACTTTCGTACGCAGTATTTT. It is translated as CASRDTSGDFRTQYF.